In this sample, the clone carrying this T cell receptor beta chain turned up many times. This sample was taken from a study of Graves' ophthalmopathy and Graves' hyperthyroidism. TCR beta CDR3 regions were amplified from RNA transcripts. RT-PCR in the first round used HTBI primers; a second-round multiplex PCR followed. TCRdb itself ran the multiplex PCR reads through MiXCR, one entry per CDR3 protein. This sample has about 480,000 distinct CDR3 sequences, with 14% found just once. Other autoimmune diseases, uncontrolled infections, pregnancy and lactation each led to patient exclusion. The sample taken for sequencing was blood. This TCR came from a woman in her twenties or thirties with Graves' ophthalmopathy.

CDR3: CASSPRDIDGYTF. In DNA, the CDR3 is TGCGCCAGCAGCCCTCGGGACATTGATGGCTACACCTTC. The chain has TRBV5-1 and TRBJ1-2, with a tentative D call TRBD1 (6 bases). CDR1 SGHRS and CDR2 YFSETQ come from the germline V gene. V was pared by 4 bases and J by 6 bases, with 13 bases between. This CDR3 region has 13 residues.